The rows below give T cell receptor beta chains drawn from one sample of a study of cytomegalovirus exposure and HLA in healthy donors. Clones were read by immunoSEQ multiplex PCR, and TCRdb kept only the in-frame ones, dropping some. The table shows 100,000 to 150,000 clones, with more than 8% occurring only once. Input material: PBMCs. Receptors originate from a man aged 40-49 years in good health and CMV-seronegative. The CDR3 runs from the conserved cysteine through the conserved F or W. Each record gives: J gene, V gene, D gene, clone size, CDR3 DNA, CDR3 protein. D genes are given only for firm matches. Size is stated for part of the rows, as once, few or many counts, or as a class when the clone is expanded.

TRBJ1-1	TRBV7-2	-	few	TGTGCCAGCAGTCTAACTGACAGGATTGAAGCTTTCTTT	CASSLTDRIEAFF
TRBJ2-7	TRBV4-3	-	few	TGCGCCAGCAGCCAAGATCCTGGTAGTACCTACGAGCAGTACTTC	CASSQDPGSTYEQYF
TRBJ2-3	TRBV6-1	TRBD2	few	TGTGCCAGCAGTGAAGAGGGTGGACTAGCGGGGCCTCAAGATACGCAGTATTTT	CASSEEGGLAGPQDTQYF
TRBJ2-7	TRBV6-5	-	-	TGTGCCAGCAGTTACCGGAGCAGCCCCCACGAGCAGTACTTC	CASSYRSSPHEQYF
TRBJ2-7	TRBV7-2	TRBD2	-	TGTGCCAGCAGCCCCGGGACTATCCCCTACGAGCAGTACTTC	CASSPGTIPYEQYF
TRBJ2-5	TRBV7-3	TRBD1	-	TGTGCCAGCAGCCCATCCGGGACAGGAGAGACCCAGTACTTC	CASSPSGTGETQYF
TRBJ2-7	TRBV7-9	-	-	TGTGCCAGCAGCTTAGCGCCCTCAGACGAGCAGTACTTC	CASSLAPSDEQYF
TRBJ2-7	TRBV7-2	TRBD1	-	TGTGCCAGCAGCTTGGCTAAATACAGGGGGCCTTCCGAGCAGTACTTC	CASSLAKYRGPSEQYF
TRBJ2-2	TRBV5-5	-	few	TGTGCCAGCAGCTTTCCCGGGGGAGCGAACACCGGGGAGCTGTTTTTT	CASSFPGGANTGELFF
TRBJ1-5	TRBV15	-	few	TGTGCCACCAGCAGAGATCGGACAGCAAATCAGCCCCAGCATTTT	CATSRDRTANQPQHF
TRBJ1-5	TRBV5-5	-	-	TGTGCCAGCAGCAGAACTTGGGACACACTCAATCAGCCCCAGCATTTT	CASSRTWDTLNQPQHF
TRBJ1-1	TRBV11-2	TRBD1	few	TGTGCCAGCAGCTGGGGACAGGGGGCGAGGACTGAAGCTTTCTTT	CASSWGQGARTEAFF
TRBJ1-5	TRBV5-1	-	-	TGCGCCAGCAGCTTGGTTGGCAACGATAATCAGCCCCAGCATTTT	CASSLVGNDNQPQHF
TRBJ2-1	TRBV5-1	TRBD2	few	TGCGCCAGCAGCTTTGCTAGCGGGGGTATAAATGAGCAGTTCTTC	CASSFASGGINEQFF
TRBJ2-7	TRBV4-3	-	few	TGCGCCAGCAGCCAGGAGCCCCAGGGGGGCTCCTACGAGCAGTACTTC	CASSQEPQGGSYEQYF
TRBJ2-1	TRBV6-1	TRBD2	few	TGTGCCAGCAGTGAAGCTAGCGGGGCCTACAATGAGCAGTTCTTC	CASSEASGAYNEQFF
TRBJ1-2	TRBV21-1	-	-	TGTGCCGGACACTACCGGGACAGGGGGCTTCGGGGCTACACCTTC	CAGHYRDRGLRGYTF
TRBJ1-1	TRBV30	-	-	TGTGCCTGGAGTAAGGGGGTCAAGACTGAAGCTTTCTTT	CAWSKGVKTEAFF
TRBJ1-2	TRBV7-9	TRBD1	few	TGTGCCAGCAGCAGAGACAGGGCGAGCTATGGCTACACCTTC	CASSRDRASYGYTF
TRBJ1-5	TRBV19	-	-	TGTGCCAGTAGTACCAATTATCAGCCCCAGCATTTT	CASSTNYQPQHF
TRBJ1-5	TRBV6-5	-	-	TGTGCCAGCAGAGAGTATAGCAATCAGCCCCAGCATTTT	CASREYSNQPQHF
TRBJ1-4	TRBV19	TRBD1	once	TGTGCCAGTAATGGCCCGACAGGGAAGGAGGGAAAACTGTTTTTT	CASNGPTGKEGKLFF